The entry below gives a single T cell receptor (beta chain) sequence along with its context. Its antigen is as yet unknown. This specimen belongs to a study of cytomegalovirus exposure and HLA in healthy donors. Across the whole study: The 100 to 150 validation repertoires, a later analysis reported, used the same platform as the 550 to 700 repertoires from the first cohort.

Generated by immunoSEQ multiplex PCR, the TCRdb table keeps only in-frame clones and is missing some. The sample contains approximately 76,000 clones, roughly 94% of which appear only once. V shed 7 bases, J shed 7 bases, and the junction held 7 bases outside the gene matches. Per the germline V gene, CDR1 is MDHEN and CDR2 is SYDVKM. This CDR3 is 12 amino acids long. The donors formed part of the approximately 120-subject validation cohort, distinct from the roughly 700-subject first cohort. Study-wide results and limits: According to reports, the classifier identified cytomegalovirus status with high specificity and sensitivity. Associated with cytomegalovirus, according to the listing, were 170 or so TCR beta chains.

The chain recombines TRBV28 with TRBJ2-7; TRBD1 matches 7 bases. The TCR was taken from a young woman in good health and CMV-seropositive. Material for sequencing was PBMCs. CDR3 residues: CASKSRGYEQYF. The DNA of the CDR3 is TGTGCCAGCAAGAGCAGGGGGTATGAGCAGTACTTC.